This TCR beta chain was identified during a study of blood T cells in healthy people across ages. Overall study results and limits: With unsorted PBMCs, a conclusive comparison of naive versus antigen-experienced cells was not possible.

CDR3 length: 16 residues. Trimming at V came to 0 bases and at J to 0 bases, leaving 2 bases not matched to a gene. The germline CDR1 and CDR2 sequences are SGHRS and YFSETQ. Alongside a J-beta primer mix, a sample-barcoded 5' primer served in a second PCR lasting roughly 6 to 11 cycles. TCRdb reprocessed the 5' RACE reads with MiXCR, giving one entry per CDR3 protein. The sample consists of around 1,800,000 distinct CDR3 sequences, roughly 43% of them appearing once. This clonotype was seen a few times. Its antigen is unidentified. Source material: blood. The chain combines TRBV5-1 with TRBJ2-5; 10 positions agree with TRBD1. The source of this sequence is a human donor in good health. The CDR3 DNA sequence: TGCGCCAGCAGCTTGGGGACAGGGGGATACCAAGAGACCCAGTACTTC. It is translated as CASSLGTGGYQETQYF.